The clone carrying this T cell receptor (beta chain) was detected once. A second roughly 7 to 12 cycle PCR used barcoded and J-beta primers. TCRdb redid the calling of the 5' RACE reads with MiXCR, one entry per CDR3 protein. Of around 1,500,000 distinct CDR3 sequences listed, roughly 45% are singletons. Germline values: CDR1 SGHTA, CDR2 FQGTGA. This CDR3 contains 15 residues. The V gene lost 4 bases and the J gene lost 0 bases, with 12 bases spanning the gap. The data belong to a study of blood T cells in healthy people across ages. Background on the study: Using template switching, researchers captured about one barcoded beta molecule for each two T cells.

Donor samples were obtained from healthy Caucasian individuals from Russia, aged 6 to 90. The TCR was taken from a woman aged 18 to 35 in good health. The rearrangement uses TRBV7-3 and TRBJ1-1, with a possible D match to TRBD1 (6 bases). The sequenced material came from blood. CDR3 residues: CASSSQGNMNTEAFF. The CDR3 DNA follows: TGTGCCAGCAGCTCGCAGGGGAACATGAACACTGAAGCTTTCTTT.